This entry lists 14 T cell receptor beta chains sequenced from one sample in a study of T-cell memory formation after mild COVID-19. TCRdb passed the 5' RACE reads through MiXCR, listing each CDR3 protein once. Among some 490,000 distinct CDR3 sequences listed, 15% to 20% were seen once. Specimen: PBMCs or a T cell subset sorted from them (not recorded which). These receptors were obtained from an adult woman who had mild COVID-19 (a few samples of this study predate the infection). Cell type and time point are not known.

The V gene is TRBV20-1, the J gene TRBJ2-3; 15 nucleotides line up with TRBD2. The CDR3 consists of 17 residues. CDR1 DFQATT and CDR2 SNEGSKA come from the germline V gene (reference sequence). The V segment lost 3 bases and the J segment 0 bases; nucleotides outside the gene matches: 4. The CDR3 coding sequence is TGCAGTGCTAGGGGACTAGCGGGGGGTTCAAGCACAGATACGCAGTATTTT. This encodes CSARGLAGGSSTDTQYF.

This clonotype has only a few counts. The chain joins TRBV6-1 to TRBJ2-7; no firm D call. CDR1 is MNHNS, CDR2 SASEGT, per germline. CDR3 size: 15 residues. Trimming took off 2 bases at V and 3 bases at J, with 14 bases between the two ends. The CDR3 nucleotides are TGTGCCAGCAGTGAAAGATCCTTTAGGATCTACGAGCAGTACTTC. Its translation is CASSERSFRIYEQYF.

The chain uses TRBV20-1 and TRBJ2-7; 9 bases agree with TRBD2. Unmatched junction bases numbered 7, after V lost 4 bases and J lost 0 bases. Germline CDR1 is DFQATT and CDR2 is SNEGSKA (reference sequence). This CDR3 spans 15 amino acids. The CDR3 sequence is CSATVFSGSSYEQYF. The CDR3 DNA reads TGCAGTGCTACTGTTTTTAGCGGGAGCTCCTACGAGCAGTACTTC.

This clonotype was found a few times. V and J are TRBV12-3 or TRBV12-4 and TRBJ1-2; no reliable D call. V dropped 6 bases and J dropped 8 bases, with 13 bases sitting between them. The CDR3 is made up of 12 amino acids. In nucleotides, the CDR3 is TGTGCCAGCAGCCTCCAAAGGGTGGGCTACACCTTC. It codes for CASSLQRVGYTF.

This rearrangement joins TRBV20-1 to TRBJ2-3; D call uncertain. With 1 base removed from V and 0 bases from J, the gap between germline ends came to 11 bases. Looked up from germline, CDR1 is DFQATT and CDR2 is SNEGSKA (reference sequence). This CDR3 is 15 amino acids long. CDR3 nucleotides: TGCAGTGCTAGAGTTCCGATTACTAGCACAGATACGCAGTATTTT. As protein: CSARVPITSTDTQYF.

CDR3 nucleotides: TGCGCCAGCAGCTTGGCGGTCTGGCCCTACGAGCAGTACTTC. It codes for CASSLAVWPYEQYF. The chain uses TRBV5-1 and TRBJ2-7; D remains ambiguous. CDR1 is SGHRS, CDR2 YFSETQ, per germline. V was clipped by 0 bases and J by 2 bases, with 9 bases between them. The CDR3 is 14 amino acids.

This clonotype was counted a few times. The genes are TRBV7-2 and TRBJ2-7, with 14 bases that match TRBD2. J was trimmed by 2 bases and V by 1 base; bases with no gene match: 4. CDR3 size: 17 residues. Germline-derived CDR1 and CDR2 are SGHTA and FQGNSA. CDR3 region: CASSLEGTSGRTYEQYF. CDR3 coding DNA: TGTGCCAGCAGCTTAGAAGGGACTAGCGGGAGAACCTACGAGCAGTACTTC.

This clonotype has only a few counts. The chain recombines TRBV5-1 with TRBJ2-2; D gene uncertain. Per germline, CDR1 SGHRS and CDR2 YFSETQ. Between the trimmed V and J ends, which lost 2 bases and 2 bases, there was a span of 13 bases. The CDR3 has 16 amino acids. The CDR3 coding sequence is TGCGCCAGCAGCTTCGTCAGGACCGTTAACACCGGGGAGCTGTTTTTT. It is translated as CASSFVRTVNTGELFF.

This clonotype has just a few counts. The chain links TRBV6-5 to TRBJ2-7; perhaps TRBD1 as D (6 bases). Trimming stripped 6 bases from V and 0 bases from J, with 12 bases between. Germline V CDR1 and CDR2: MNHEY, SVGAGI. The CDR3 is 14 amino acids. This CDR3 is CASRPGHNSYEQYF. The CDR3 coding sequence is TGTGCCAGCAGACCGGGACACAACTCCTACGAGCAGTACTTC.

This clonotype was seen a handful of times. The chain recombines TRBV24-1 with TRBJ2-1, with a possible D match to TRBD1 (6 bases). This CDR3 spans 16 amino acids. V was shortened by 5 bases and J by 4 bases, with 17 bases between the two germline ends. In germline, CDR1 is KGHDR, CDR2 SFDVKD. The CDR3 loop reads CATSGSPGHQYNEQFF. CDR3 bases: TGTGCCACCAGTGGTAGCCCGGGACACCAATACAATGAGCAGTTCTTC.

J is TRBJ2-1 and V is TRBV20-1; 8 positions match TRBD1. Germline V gives CDR1 DFQATT, CDR2 SNEGSKA (reference sequence). V lost 8 bases and J lost 3; bases outside the gene matches: 12. The CDR3 consists of 15 residues. For the CDR3, the DNA is TGCAGTTCGGACAGGGTAAATCACTACTACAATGAGCAGTTCTTC. Protein: CSSDRVNHYYNEQFF.

This clonotype was counted a few times. This chain links TRBV7-9 with TRBJ2-7; 7 nucleotides agree with TRBD1. The CDR3 totals 15 residues. Germline loops: CDR1 SEHNR, CDR2 FQNEAQ (reference sequence). The V segment lost 2 bases and the J segment 4 bases; nucleotides outside the gene matches: 8. Here the CDR3 reads CASSLLGQKTYEQYF. The CDR3 DNA follows: TGTGCCAGCAGCTTATTGGGACAGAAAACTTACGAGCAGTACTTC.

This clonotype appeared a few times. This chain joins TRBV6-2 or TRBV6-3 and TRBJ1-1, with TRBD1 matching over 8 bases. Germline V gives CDR1 MNHEY, CDR2 SVGEGT. V lost 6 bases, J lost 10 bases, and 7 bases stayed unmatched. The CDR3 runs to 12 residues. CDR3 coding DNA: TGTGCCAGCAGCCACAGGGGGGAGCGAGCTTTCTTT. It codes for CASSHRGERAFF.

This clonotype was detected a few times. This chain uses TRBV12-3 or TRBV12-4 with TRBJ2-7; the match to TRBD2 covers 7 bases. The V segment lost 3 bases and the J segment 11 bases; nucleotides outside the gene matches: 4. CDR3 length equals 11 residues. The CDR3 region is CASSLGGRKYF. The DNA for the CDR3 is TGTGCCAGCAGTTTGGGGGGGAGGAAGTACTTC.